The present entry profiles one T cell receptor (beta chain) with its context. Its matching antigen is unknown. Newly diagnosed hyperthyroidism, duration under 2 months, in patients aged 18 to 65. Patients were excluded because of uncontrolled infection, other autoimmune disease, pregnancy or lactation. This specimen comes from a study of T cells in Graves' hyperthyroidism and ophthalmopathy. Study at large: Peripheral blood was drawn at first diagnosis, prior to all treatment. Study observations and caveats: Most thyroid clonotypes that were expanded above 0.001 also turned up in blood.

TCR beta CDR3 sequences were amplified from RNA transcripts. A first-round RT-PCR of the TCR CDR3 used the HTBI primer set. TCRdb itself ran the multiplex PCR reads through MiXCR, one entry per CDR3 protein. Among about 770,000 distinct CDR3 sequences listed, approximately 18% were seen once. The CDR3 has 14 amino acids. Trimming took 5 bases from V and 7 from J; bases not matched to a gene: 6. Germline CDR1 is ENHRY and CDR2 is SYGVKD. The source is a woman in her forties or fifties with Graves' hyperthyroidism that later progressed to Graves' ophthalmopathy. The sequenced material came from blood. The chain combines TRBV10-3 with TRBJ1-5, with 9 bases fitting TRBD1. The CDR3 protein is CAISQTGGGQPQHF. The CDR3, as DNA: TGTGCCATCAGTCAGACAGGGGGAGGCCAGCCCCAGCATTTT.